Listed below are T cell receptor beta chains from one sample, sequenced in a study of CD8+ T cells in alopecia areata. TCRdb's table, derived via immunoSEQ multiplex PCR, lists solely in-frame clones and lacks some. In the table there are about 110,000 clones, 59% of which are singletons. Sequences were obtained from CD8+ T cells sorted from blood. These receptors originate from a human donor in good health. Each CDR3 is given with its conserved first and last residue.

v_call	j_call	cdr3_aa
TRBV11-1	TRBJ2-5	CASSSSGASGGTQYF
TRBV14	TRBJ2-5	CASSTTSGGPSNEETQYF
TRBV20-1	TRBJ1-2	CSAIYQSGYTF
TRBV4-3	TRBJ2-2	CASSRVIGVWDRVNTGELFF
TRBV7-9	TRBJ2-2	CASSPYTGELFF
TRBV9	TRBJ2-3	CASSQGAPDTQYF
TRBV29-1	TRBJ1-2	CSGLTGTSGYTF
TRBV15	TRBJ2-1	CATSYRNPLDRGWNEQFF
TRBV29-1	TRBJ2-1	CSVVGQGSYNEQFF
TRBV29-1	TRBJ2-7	CSVELAGDNSYEQYF
TRBV18	TRBJ2-5	CASSPRWETQYF
TRBV6-6	TRBJ2-1	CASAGVSYNEQFF
TRBV30	TRBJ1-1	CAWSWAANEAFF
TRBV7-9	TRBJ2-7	CASSLGTQAYEQYF
TRBV27	TRBJ1-5	CASSWGGQPQHF
TRBV2	TRBJ2-3	CASSTSGTSGGSTDTQYF
TRBV4-2	TRBJ2-3	CASSQVLAGPSTDTQYF
TRBV14	TRBJ2-7	CASSPSGQGHYEQYF
TRBV19	TRBJ2-7	CASSIVAMTGYEQYF
TRBV5-6	TRBJ2-5	CASSAALGETQYF